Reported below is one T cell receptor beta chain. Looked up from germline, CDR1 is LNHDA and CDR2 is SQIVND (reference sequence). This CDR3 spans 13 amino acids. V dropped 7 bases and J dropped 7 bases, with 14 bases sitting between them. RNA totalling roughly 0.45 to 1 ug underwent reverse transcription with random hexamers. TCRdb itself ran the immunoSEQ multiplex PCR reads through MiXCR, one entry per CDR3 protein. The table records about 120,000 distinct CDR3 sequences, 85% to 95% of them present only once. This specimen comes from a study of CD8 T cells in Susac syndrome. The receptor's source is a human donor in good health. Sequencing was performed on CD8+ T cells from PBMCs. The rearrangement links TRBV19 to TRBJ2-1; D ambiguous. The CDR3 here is CASNIGLWNEQFF. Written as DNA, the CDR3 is TGTGCCAGTAATATCGGGTTGTGGAATGAGCAGTTCTTC.